Each of the 22 T cell receptor beta chains below was sequenced from the same sample in a study of PD-1 blockade in classical Hodgkin lymphoma. Following autologous stem cell transplantation, relapse occurred in every patient, and exposure to brentuximab vedotin varied. TCRdb's copy holds only in-frame clones and misses some; the assay was immunoSEQ multiplex PCR. The data show 55,000 to 60,000 clones, with more than 85% seen just once and about 10% held by the top ten. This specimen was peripheral blood mononuclear cells (PBMCs), taken before the second cycle of nivolumab. These TCRs come from a human donor with classical Hodgkin lymphoma.

V is TRBV23-1 and J is TRBJ2-2; the D is unclear. TRBV23-1 belongs to the ORF category, with a function that is uncertain. The V end was cut by 4 bases, the J end by 3 bases, with 12 bases between. CDR3 length equals 15 residues. The CDR3 nucleotides read TGCGCCAGCAGTCCTCCTCAGTTTTACACCGGGGAGCTGTTTTTT. Protein: CASSPPQFYTGELFF.

The CDR3 region is CASSLVLIQETQYF. The CDR3 bases are TGTGCCAGCAGCTTAGTACTAATACAAGAGACCCAGTACTTC. The genes are TRBV7-9 and TRBJ2-5, with unresolved D. CDR1 is SEHNR, CDR2 FQNEAQ, per germline (reference sequence). Trimming removed 1 base from V and 2 bases from J, with 8 bases in between. The CDR3 consists of 14 residues.

This chain uses TRBV4-1 with TRBJ2-1, with 8 bases identical to TRBD1. Germline lookup yields CDR1 MGHRA and CDR2 YSYEKL. The CDR3 is made up of 16 amino acids. V shed 5 bases, J shed 5 bases, and the junction held 11 bases outside the gene matches. This chain's CDR3 is CASSSGTGQGNNEQFF. DNA for the CDR3: TGCGCCAGCAGCTCCGGAACCGGACAGGGAAACAATGAGCAGTTCTTC.

The CDR3 reads CASSPISGPYNEQFF. Written as DNA, the CDR3 is TGTGCCAGCAGCCCTATAAGTGGGCCCTACAATGAGCAGTTCTTC. This sequence joins TRBV6-1 and TRBJ2-1; no definite D call. V lost 6 bases, J lost 2 bases, and 14 bases lay in between. Germline values: CDR1 MNHNS, CDR2 SASEGT. The CDR3 has 15 residues.

V and J are TRBV15 and TRBJ2-3; 10 bases are shared with TRBD2. The CDR3 is 15 residues long. CDR1 and CDR2 (germline): LNHNV, YYDKDF (reference sequence). Unmatched junction bases numbered 2, after V lost 4 bases and J lost 1 base. CDR3 bases: TGTGCCACCAGCAAAGCGGGGGGGGGCACAGATACGCAGTATTTT. This encodes CATSKAGGGTDTQYF.

This rearrangement joins TRBV4-3 to TRBJ2-7; a possible D gene is TRBD2 (6 bases). The germline V and J ends were trimmed by 3 bases and 4 bases, with 13 bases remaining between them. From germline, CDR1 is LGHNA and CDR2 YSLEER. The length of the CDR3 is 14 residues. CDR3 protein: CASSQSIGRYEQYF. In nucleotides, the CDR3 is TGCGCCAGCAGCCAGAGTATAGGGAGGTACGAGCAGTACTTC.

J is TRBJ2-1 and V is TRBV7-3, with TRBD2 matching over 8 bases. V lost 3 bases to trimming and J lost 9 bases; unmatched junction nucleotides: 4. This CDR3 region has 13 residues. Germline V gene sequence: CDR1 SGHTA, CDR2 FQGTGA. Here the CDR3 DNA reads TGTGCCAGCAGCTTGGGACTAGTGGGTGAGCAGTTCTTC. Translation: CASSLGLVGEQFF.

V gene TRBV30 combines with J gene TRBJ2-1; TRBD2 agrees at 13 bases. Germline lookup yields CDR1 GTSNPN and CDR2 SVGIG (reference sequence). The V segment lost 3 bases and the J segment 7 bases; nucleotides outside the gene matches: 9. This CDR3 comprises 16 residues. The CDR3 spells CAWRELAGGPGNEQFF. The CDR3 DNA sequence: TGTGCCTGGAGGGAACTAGCGGGGGGGCCAGGGAATGAGCAGTTCTTC.

The rearrangement joins TRBV18 to TRBJ2-1; 11 bases line up with TRBD2. The CDR3 is 15 amino acids. Germline CDR1 reads KGHSH; CDR2 reads LQKENI. The J segment lost 0 bases and the V segment lost 11 bases, leaving 6 bases of the junction unmatched. CDR3 nucleotides: TGTGCCGGGACTAGCGGTTCAAGCTCCTACAATGAGCAGTTCTTC. Its protein is CAGTSGSSSYNEQFF. Full variable domain (outside the CDR3, taken from reference TRBV18 and TRBJ2-1): NAGVMQNPRHLVRRRGQEARLRCSPMKGHSHVYWYRQLPEEGLKFMVYLQKENIIDESGMPKERFSAEFPKEGPSILRIQQVVRGDSAAYFCAGTSGSSSYNEQFFGPGTRLTVL.

The V gene is TRBV4-1, the J gene TRBJ2-3; 7 bases align to TRBD2. CDR3 length equals 17 residues. Germline loops: CDR1 MGHRA, CDR2 YSYEKL. Trimming at V came to 3 bases and at J to 6 bases, leaving 15 bases not matched to a gene. In DNA form, the CDR3 reads TGCGCCAGCAGCCATGTGGGGAGGGCAGCGCACGGGGATACGCAGTATTTT. Amino acid sequence: CASSHVGRAAHGDTQYF.

This clone was recorded only once. The chain combines TRBV27 with TRBJ2-7; D unresolved. Trimming left V 0 bases short and J 0 bases short, with 6 bases between. Germline V CDR1 and CDR2: MNHEY, SMNVEV (reference sequence). This CDR3 contains 14 residues. The CDR3 loop reads CASSLSTLSYEQYF. CDR3 in DNA: TGTGCCAGCAGTTTATCGACTCTCTCCTACGAGCAGTACTTC.

CDR3 loop: CASSLVIGSSDKFPNEQFF. The CDR3 nucleotides are TGCGCCAGCAGCTTGGTGATCGGTTCGTCAGATAAGTTCCCCAATGAGCAGTTCTTC. The genes are TRBV5-1 and TRBJ2-1; the D is unclear. V gave up 0 bases and J gave up 6 bases, with 25 bases separating them. This CDR3 has 19 residues. CDR1 SGHRS and CDR2 YFSETQ come from the germline V gene.

This sequence joins TRBV9 and TRBJ2-3; D not resolved. Trimming removed 0 bases from V and 0 bases from J, with 11 bases in between. The V gene's germline CDR1 is SGDLS and CDR2 YYNGEE. This CDR3 is built from 16 residues. CDR3 nucleotide sequence: TGTGCCAGCAGCGTAGATCCAATCCCTAGCACAGATACGCAGTATTTT. Protein: CASSVDPIPSTDTQYF.

CDR3 nucleotide sequence: TGTGCCAGCAGTGAAACAGGGGGCCCTTATAGCAATCAGCCCCAGCATTTT. This codes for CASSETGGPYSNQPQHF. The J gene is TRBJ1-5, the V gene TRBV2; 9 positions match TRBD1. Germline trimming cut 2 bases from V and 0 bases from J; bases unmatched to any gene: 5. The CDR3 is 17 residues long. The germline V gene has CDR1 SNHLY and CDR2 FYNNEI.

V gene TRBV5-1 combines with J gene TRBJ2-3; D not certain. CDR1 and CDR2 from the germline V gene are SGHRS and YFSETQ. Trimming cost V 5 bases and J 2 bases, with 15 bases left between them. The CDR3 is made up of 15 amino acids. The chain's CDR3 is CASRLASPVTDTQYF. CDR3 in DNA: TGCGCCAGCAGACTCGCAAGCCCTGTCACAGATACGCAGTATTTT.

The chain is built from TRBV19 and TRBJ1-2, with D possibly TRBD1 on 6 matching bases. V was pared by 3 bases and J by 7 bases, with 18 bases between. The CDR3 covers 15 residues. Per germline, CDR1 LNHDA and CDR2 SQIVND (reference sequence). The CDR3 region has the DNA TGTGCCAGTAGTATGCGGACGCCAGGGGAGAGTGGCTACACCTTC. Translating gives CASSMRTPGESGYTF.

This clone is a singleton in its sample. The chain carries TRBV14 and TRBJ2-7, with TRBD1 identical over 8 bases. Trimming cost V 5 bases and J 7 bases; bases outside gene matches: 7. Germline assignment: CDR1 SGHDN and CDR2 FVKESK. This CDR3 is 13 amino acids long. The CDR3 protein is CASSLDRVGEQYF. Written as DNA, the CDR3 is TGTGCCAGCAGCTTGGACAGGGTGGGGGAGCAGTACTTC. Filled out from reference TRBV14 and TRBJ2-7, the complete variable domain reads EAGVTQFPSHSVIEKGQTVTLRCDPISGHDNLYWYRRVMGKEIKFLLHFVKESKQDESGMPNNRFLAERTGGTYSTLKVQPAELEDSGVYFCASSLDRVGEQYFGPGTRLTVT.

CDR3 nucleotides: TGTGCCAGCAGCTTAGATGGTTATAGAGCACAGCGGGAGGATCACGGGGAGCTGTTTTTT. Protein sequence: CASSLDGYRAQREDHGELFF. The V call is TRBV11-3, the J call TRBJ2-2; 9 nucleotides agree with TRBD2. Trimming took 0 bases from V and 7 from J; bases not matched to a gene: 18. CDR1 is SGHNT and CDR2 is YENEEA in the germline V gene. This CDR3 comprises 20 residues.

The V gene is TRBV28, the J gene TRBJ2-7; 7 positions match TRBD1. The J segment lost 4 bases and the V segment lost 2 bases, leaving 11 bases of the junction unmatched. The CDR3 length is 16 residues. Germline V gene lookup returns CDR1 MDHEN and CDR2 SYDVKM. DNA for the CDR3: TGTGCCAGCAGTTTAGAGCCGGGACAGAAGAGGTACGAGCAGTACTTC. It translates to CASSLEPGQKRYEQYF.

This chain links TRBV18 with TRBJ1-3, with D possibly matching TRBD1 (5 bases). V was shortened by 3 bases and J by 0 bases, with 15 bases between the two germline ends. Per germline, CDR1 KGHSH and CDR2 LQKENI. This CDR3 region has 17 residues. The DNA for the CDR3 is TGTGCCAGCTCACCGAACCGGGGGGGGAGCTCTGGAAACACCATATATTTT. Translated, it gives CASSPNRGGSSGNTIYF.

This chain connects TRBV5-1 to TRBJ2-1; 12 nucleotides agree with TRBD2. This CDR3 region has 15 residues. Germline values: CDR1 SGHRS, CDR2 YFSETQ. The V gene end was trimmed by 7 bases and the J gene end by 0 bases; junction bases not matched to a gene: 2. CDR3 sequence (DNA): TGCGCCAGCCGACTAGCGGGAGTCTCCTACAATGAGCAGTTCTTC. The encoded protein is CASRLAGVSYNEQFF.

The rearrangement links TRBV7-9 to TRBJ2-5; tentative D call: TRBD1 (6 bases). Germline-derived CDR1 and CDR2 are SEHNR and FQNEAQ (reference sequence). The CDR3 extends over 14 amino acids. Trimming left V 5 bases short and J 2 bases short, with 12 bases between. CDR3 amino acids: CASSPYDRQETQYF. CDR3 bases: TGTGCCAGCAGCCCATACGACAGGCAAGAGACCCAGTACTTC.